This T cell receptor (beta chain) was sequenced in a study of T-cell reconstitution after alpha-beta-depleted transplantation in children. Study-level points and caveats: One year post-transplant, T-cell counts and diversity were largely derived from T cells produced anew.

CDR3 size: 16 residues. V gave up 6 bases and J gave up 4 bases; unmatched junction bases: 12. Germline values: CDR1 SGHTA, CDR2 FQGNSA. TCRbeta library preparation incorporated unique molecular identifiers. MiXCR, applied by TCRdb to the PCR reads, yields one record per CDR3 protein. The table includes about 500,000 distinct CDR3 sequences, roughly 11% detected once. This clonotype was detected ten times or more. Its antigen remains unknown. This TCR was recovered from a female patient between 2 and 15 years old who had a stem cell transplant for aplastic anemia, so the T cells may come from the graft donor. The sequencing here drew on PBMCs, mostly from graft donor cells, taken 180 days after TCRalphabeta/CD19-depleted stem cell transplant. The gene calls are TRBV7-2 and TRBJ2-3, with 8 bases fitting TRBD1. In nucleotides, the CDR3 is TGTGCCAGCAGTTCCTGGACAGGGTTCCCCTCAGATACGCAGTATTTT. Amino acids: CASSSWTGFPSDTQYF.